The following is a T cell receptor beta chain sequence with its context. Its cognate antigen is unknown. This entry comes from a study of T cells in Graves' hyperthyroidism and ophthalmopathy. Study-level points and caveats: Ophthalmopathy prediction by the model preceded onset by a median 6.5 months. Clonotypes that were expanded in thyroid above 0.001 mostly appeared in blood too.

The CDR3 contains 15 residues. Germline V lookup: CDR1 MNHNS, CDR2 SASEGT. V gave up 5 bases and J gave up 5 bases; unmatched junction bases: 9. Amplified regions were TCR beta CDR3 sequences from RNA transcripts. TCR CDR3 regions were first amplified by RT-PCR with HTBI primers. From the multiplex PCR reads, TCRdb called clonotypes with MiXCR, one entry per CDR3 protein. The table records around 690,000 distinct CDR3 sequences, roughly 20% of them present only once. Sequencing used blood. The chain is built from TRBV6-1 and TRBJ2-3; TRBD1 agrees at 8 bases. This TCR was sampled from a man younger than 45 with Graves' ophthalmopathy. CDR3: CASSYSRDRKDTQYF. The CDR3, as DNA: TGTGCCAGCAGTTATTCCCGGGACAGGAAAGATACGCAGTATTTT.